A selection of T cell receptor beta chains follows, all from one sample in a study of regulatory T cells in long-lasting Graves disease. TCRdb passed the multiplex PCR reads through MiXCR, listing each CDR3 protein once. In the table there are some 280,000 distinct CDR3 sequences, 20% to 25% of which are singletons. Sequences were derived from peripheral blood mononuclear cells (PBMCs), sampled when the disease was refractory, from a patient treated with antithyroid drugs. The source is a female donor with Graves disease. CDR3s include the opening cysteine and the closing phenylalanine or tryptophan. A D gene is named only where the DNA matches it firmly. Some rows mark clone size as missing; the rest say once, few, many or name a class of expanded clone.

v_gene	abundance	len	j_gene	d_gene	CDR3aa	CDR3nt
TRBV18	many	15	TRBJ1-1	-	CASSPLGNGPAEAFF	TGTGCCAGCTCACCATTGGGGAACGGACCGGCTGAAGCTTTCTTT
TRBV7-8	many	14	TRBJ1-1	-	CASSRWTDNTEAFF	TGTGCCAGCAGCCGCTGGACCGATAACACTGAAGCTTTCTTT
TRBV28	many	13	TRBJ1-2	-	CASSLTGGIGYTF	TGTGCCAGCAGTCTAACGGGGGGAATTGGCTACACCTTC
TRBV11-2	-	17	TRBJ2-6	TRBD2	CASSAPGGTWGTNVLTF	TGTGCCAGCAGCGCTCCGGGAGGGACATGGGGGACCAACGTCCTGACTTTC
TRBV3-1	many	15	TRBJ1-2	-	CASSQDQTINYGYTF	TGTGCCAGCAGCCAAGATCAGACTATTAACTATGGCTACACCTTC
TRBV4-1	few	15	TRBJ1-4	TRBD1	CASSPTGGGSEKLFF	TGCGCCAGCAGCCCTACAGGGGGGGGGTCTGAAAAACTGTTTTTT
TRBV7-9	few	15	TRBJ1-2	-	CASSPWDGANYGYTF	TGTGCCAGCAGCCCCTGGGACGGAGCTAACTATGGCTACACCTTC
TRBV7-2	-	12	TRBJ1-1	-	CASGLDRSEAFF	TGTGCCAGCGGCTTAGATCGGAGTGAAGCTTTCTTT
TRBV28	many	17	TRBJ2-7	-	CASSFDRARALTYEQYF	TGTGCCAGCAGTTTTGATAGGGCCAGAGCTCTAACCTACGAGCAGTACTTC
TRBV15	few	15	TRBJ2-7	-	CATSRDVWGSYEQYF	TGTGCCACCAGCAGAGATGTGTGGGGGTCCTACGAGCAGTACTTC
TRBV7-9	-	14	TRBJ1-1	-	CASSFSTGHTEAFF	TGTGCCAGCAGCTTTAGCACAGGGCACACTGAAGCTTTCTTT
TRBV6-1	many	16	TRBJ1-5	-	CASVTMAGDSRGPQHF	TGTGCCAGCGTAACCATGGCGGGGGACTCTCGGGGGCCCCAGCATTTT
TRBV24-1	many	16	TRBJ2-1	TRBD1	CATSDSSGTEYNEQFF	TGTGCCACCAGTGATTCGTCAGGGACAGAGTACAATGAGCAGTTCTTC
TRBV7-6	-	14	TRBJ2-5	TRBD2	CASSPRTSGETQYF	TGTGCCAGCAGCCCTCGGACTAGCGGGGAGACCCAGTACTTC
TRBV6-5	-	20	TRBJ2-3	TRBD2	CASSYSGGSLAGGPTDTQYF	TGTGCCAGCAGTTATAGCGGTGGCTCACTAGCGGGAGGGCCAACGGATACGCAGTATTTT
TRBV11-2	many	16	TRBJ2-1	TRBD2	CASSLAGGGAYNEQFF	TGTGCCAGCAGCTTAGCGGGAGGGGGTGCCTACAATGAGCAGTTCTTC
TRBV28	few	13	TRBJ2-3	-	CASSWTNTDTQYF	TGTGCCAGCAGTTGGACTAACACAGATACGCAGTATTTT
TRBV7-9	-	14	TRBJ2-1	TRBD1	CASSSDRGLNEQFF	TGTGCCAGCAGCTCAGACAGGGGGCTCAATGAGCAGTTCTTC